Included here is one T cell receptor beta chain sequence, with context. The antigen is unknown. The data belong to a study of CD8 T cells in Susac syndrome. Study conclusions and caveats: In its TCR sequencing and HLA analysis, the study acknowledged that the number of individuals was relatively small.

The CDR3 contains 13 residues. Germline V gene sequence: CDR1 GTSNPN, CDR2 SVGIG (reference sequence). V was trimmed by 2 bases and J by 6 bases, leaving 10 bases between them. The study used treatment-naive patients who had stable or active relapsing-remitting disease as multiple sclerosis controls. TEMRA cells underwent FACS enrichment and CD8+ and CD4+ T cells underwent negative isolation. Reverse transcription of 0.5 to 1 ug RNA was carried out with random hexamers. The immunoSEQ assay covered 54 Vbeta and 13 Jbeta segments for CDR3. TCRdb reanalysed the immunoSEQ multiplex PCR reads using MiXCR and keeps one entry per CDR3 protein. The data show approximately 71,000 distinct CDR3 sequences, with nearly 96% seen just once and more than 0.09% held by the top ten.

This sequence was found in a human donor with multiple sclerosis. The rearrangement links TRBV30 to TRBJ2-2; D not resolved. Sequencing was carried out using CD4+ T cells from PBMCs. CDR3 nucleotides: TGTGCCTGGAGTCCGACATCGGCCGGGGAGCTGTTTTTT. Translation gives CAWSPTSAGELFF. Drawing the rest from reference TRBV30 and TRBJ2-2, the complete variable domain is SQTIHQWPATLVQPVGSPLSLECTVEGTSNPNLYWYRQAAGRGLQLLFYSVGIGQISSEVPQNLSASRPQDRQFILSSKKLLLSDSGFYLCAWSPTSAGELFFGEGSRLTVL.